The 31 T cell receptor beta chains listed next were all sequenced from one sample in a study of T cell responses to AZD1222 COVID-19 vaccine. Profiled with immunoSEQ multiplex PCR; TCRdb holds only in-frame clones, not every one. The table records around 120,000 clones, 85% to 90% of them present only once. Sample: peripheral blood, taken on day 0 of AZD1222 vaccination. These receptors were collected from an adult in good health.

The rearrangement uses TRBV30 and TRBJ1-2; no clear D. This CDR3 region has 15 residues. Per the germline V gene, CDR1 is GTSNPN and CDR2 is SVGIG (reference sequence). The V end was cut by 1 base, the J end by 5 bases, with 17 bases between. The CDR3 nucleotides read TGTGCCTGGAGTGCACATAGGACCTTCGTTTATGGCTACACCTTC. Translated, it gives CAWSAHRTFVYGYTF. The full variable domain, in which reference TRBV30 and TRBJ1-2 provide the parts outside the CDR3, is SQTIHQWPATLVQPVGSPLSLECTVEGTSNPNLYWYRQAAGRGLQLLFYSVGIGQISSEVPQNLSASRPQDRQFILSSKKLLLSDSGFYLCAWSAHRTFVYGYTFGSGTRLTVV.

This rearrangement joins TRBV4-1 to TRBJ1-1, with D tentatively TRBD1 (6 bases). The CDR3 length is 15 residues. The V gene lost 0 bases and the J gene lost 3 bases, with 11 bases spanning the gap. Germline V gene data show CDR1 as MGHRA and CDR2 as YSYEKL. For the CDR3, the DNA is TGCGCCAGCAGCCAAGACCTACAGGGCTACACTGAAGCTTTCTTT. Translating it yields CASSQDLQGYTEAFF.

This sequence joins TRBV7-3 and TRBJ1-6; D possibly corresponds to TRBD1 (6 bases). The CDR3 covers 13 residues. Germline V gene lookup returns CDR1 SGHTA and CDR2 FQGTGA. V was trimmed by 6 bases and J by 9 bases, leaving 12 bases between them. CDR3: CASSGGGLSPLHF. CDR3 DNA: TGTGCCAGCAGTGGCGGGGGCCTTTCACCCCTCCACTTT.

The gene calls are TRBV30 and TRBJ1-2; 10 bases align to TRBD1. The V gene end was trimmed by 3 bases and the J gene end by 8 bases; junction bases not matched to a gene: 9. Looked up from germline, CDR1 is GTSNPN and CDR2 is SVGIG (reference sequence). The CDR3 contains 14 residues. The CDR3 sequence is CAWRRQGALWGYTF. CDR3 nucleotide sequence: TGTGCCTGGAGGAGACAGGGGGCCTTGTGGGGCTACACCTTC.

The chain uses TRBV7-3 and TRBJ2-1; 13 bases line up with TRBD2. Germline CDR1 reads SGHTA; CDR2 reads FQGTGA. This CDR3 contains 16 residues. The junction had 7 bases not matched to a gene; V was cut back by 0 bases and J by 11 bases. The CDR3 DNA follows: TGTGCCAGCAGCTTAACGGGGACTAGCGGGGTTACCCAGCAGTTCTTC. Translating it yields CASSLTGTSGVTQQFF.

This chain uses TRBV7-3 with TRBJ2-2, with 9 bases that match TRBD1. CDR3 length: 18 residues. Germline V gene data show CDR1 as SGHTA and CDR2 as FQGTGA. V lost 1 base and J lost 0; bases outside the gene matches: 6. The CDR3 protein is CASSLSLGTGTNTGELFF. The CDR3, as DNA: TGTGCCAGCAGCTTAAGCCTCGGGACAGGGACGAACACCGGGGAGCTGTTTTTT.

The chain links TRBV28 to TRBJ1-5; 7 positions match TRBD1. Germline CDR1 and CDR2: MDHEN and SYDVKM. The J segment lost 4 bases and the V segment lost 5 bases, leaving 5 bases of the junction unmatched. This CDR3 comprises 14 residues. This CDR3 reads CASSPRDSNQPQHF. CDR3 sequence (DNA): TGTGCCAGCAGTCCGCGGGACAGTAATCAGCCCCAGCATTTT. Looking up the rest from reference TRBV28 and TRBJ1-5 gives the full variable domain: DVKVTQSSRYLVKRTGEKVFLECVQDMDHENMFWYRQDPGLGLRLIYFSYDVKMKEKGDIPEGYSVSREKKERFSLILESASTNQTSMYLCASSPRDSNQPQHFGDGTRLSIL.

The chain's CDR3 is CASLGDRPPSGRGAETQYF. CDR3 coding DNA: TGTGCCAGTTTAGGAGACAGGCCCCCGTCGGGGCGGGGGGCTGAGACCCAGTACTTC. This chain uses TRBV28 with TRBJ2-5, with 8 nucleotides matching TRBD2. In germline, CDR1 is MDHEN, CDR2 SYDVKM. V lost 9 bases to trimming and J lost 5 bases; unmatched junction nucleotides: 26. This CDR3 contains 19 residues.

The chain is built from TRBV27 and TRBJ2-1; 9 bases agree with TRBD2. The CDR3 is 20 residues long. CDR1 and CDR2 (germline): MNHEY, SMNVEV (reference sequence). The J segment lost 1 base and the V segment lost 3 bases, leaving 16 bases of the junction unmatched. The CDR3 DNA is TGTGCCAGCAGTTTCTTGGGATGGGAGGTTAGCGGGAGTTCCTACAATGAGCAGTTCTTC. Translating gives CASSFLGWEVSGSSYNEQFF.

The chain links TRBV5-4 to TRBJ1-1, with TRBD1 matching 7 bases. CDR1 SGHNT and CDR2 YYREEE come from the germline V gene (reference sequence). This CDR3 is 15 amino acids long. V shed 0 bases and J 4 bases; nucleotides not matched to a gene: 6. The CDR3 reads CASSLEGAQGTEAFF. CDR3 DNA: TGTGCCAGCAGCTTGGAGGGGGCGCAGGGCACTGAAGCTTTCTTT.

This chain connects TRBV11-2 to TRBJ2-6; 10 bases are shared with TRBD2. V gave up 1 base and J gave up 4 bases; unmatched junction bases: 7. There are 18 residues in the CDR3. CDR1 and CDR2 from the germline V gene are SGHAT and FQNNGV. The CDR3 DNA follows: TGTGCCAGCAGCTTAGCCCTAGCGGGAGCGGCGGGGGCCAACGTCCTGACTTTC. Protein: CASSLALAGAAGANVLTF.

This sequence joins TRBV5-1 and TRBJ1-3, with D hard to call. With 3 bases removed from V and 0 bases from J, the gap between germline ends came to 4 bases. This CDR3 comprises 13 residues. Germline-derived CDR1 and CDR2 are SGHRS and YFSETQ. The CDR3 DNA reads TGCGCCAGCAGCTCCCACTCTGGAAACACCATATATTTT. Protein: CASSSHSGNTIYF.

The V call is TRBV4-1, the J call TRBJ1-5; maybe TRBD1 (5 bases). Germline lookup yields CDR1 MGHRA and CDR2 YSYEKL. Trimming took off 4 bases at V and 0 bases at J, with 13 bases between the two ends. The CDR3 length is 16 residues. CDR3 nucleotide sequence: TGCGCCAGCAGCCCCACCGGGGGGTATAGCAATCAGCCCCAGCATTTT. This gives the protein CASSPTGGYSNQPQHF.

CDR3 sequence reads: CASSQGQGGTYEQYF. The CDR3 region has the DNA TGCGCCAGCAGCCAAGGACAGGGAGGGACCTACGAGCAGTACTTC. V usage is TRBV4-1 and J usage is TRBJ2-7, with D perhaps given as TRBD1 or TRBD2 (7 bases each). Trimming stripped 1 base from V and 2 bases from J, with 12 bases between. Looked up from germline, CDR1 is MGHRA and CDR2 is YSYEKL. The CDR3 has 15 amino acids.

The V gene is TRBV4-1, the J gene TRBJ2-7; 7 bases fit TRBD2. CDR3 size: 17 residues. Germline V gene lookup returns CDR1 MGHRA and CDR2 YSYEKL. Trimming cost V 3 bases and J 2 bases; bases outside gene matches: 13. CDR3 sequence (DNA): TGCGCCAGCAGCCAGGAACCCCCGACTAGCCCTACCTACGAGCAGTACTTC. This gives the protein CASSQEPPTSPTYEQYF.

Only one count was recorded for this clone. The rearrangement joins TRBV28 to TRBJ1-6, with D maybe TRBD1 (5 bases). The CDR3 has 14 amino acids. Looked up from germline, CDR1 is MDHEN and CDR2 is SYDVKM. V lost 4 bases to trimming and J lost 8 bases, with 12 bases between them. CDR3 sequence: CASSWTFRHSPLHF. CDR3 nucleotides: TGTGCCAGCAGTTGGACATTTCGCCATTCACCCCTCCACTTT.

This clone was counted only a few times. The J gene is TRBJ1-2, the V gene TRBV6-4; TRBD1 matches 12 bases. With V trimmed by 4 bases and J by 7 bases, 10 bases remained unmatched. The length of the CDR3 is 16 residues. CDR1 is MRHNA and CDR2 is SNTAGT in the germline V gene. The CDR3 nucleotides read TGTGCCAGCAGTGCTAACACCGGGACAGGGGGCGTTGGCTACACCTTC. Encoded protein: CASSANTGTGGVGYTF.

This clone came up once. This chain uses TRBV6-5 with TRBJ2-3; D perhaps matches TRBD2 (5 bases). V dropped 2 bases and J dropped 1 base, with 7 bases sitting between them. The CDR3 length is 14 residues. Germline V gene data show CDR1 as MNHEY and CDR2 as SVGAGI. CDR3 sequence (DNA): TGTGCCAGCAGTTACGTGAGGGGCACAGATACGCAGTATTTT. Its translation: CASSYVRGTDTQYF.

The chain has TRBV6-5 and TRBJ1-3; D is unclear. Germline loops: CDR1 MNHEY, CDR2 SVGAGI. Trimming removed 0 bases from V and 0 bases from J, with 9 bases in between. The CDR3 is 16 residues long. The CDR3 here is CASSYSYRSSGNTIYF. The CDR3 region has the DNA TGTGCCAGCAGTTACTCGTACAGAAGCTCTGGAAACACCATATATTTT.

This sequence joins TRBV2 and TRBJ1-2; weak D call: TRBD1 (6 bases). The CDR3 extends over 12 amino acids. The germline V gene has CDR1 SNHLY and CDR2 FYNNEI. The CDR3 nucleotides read TGTGCGGGGGGGCAGGAACCCTATGGCTACACCTTC. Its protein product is CAGGQEPYGYTF.

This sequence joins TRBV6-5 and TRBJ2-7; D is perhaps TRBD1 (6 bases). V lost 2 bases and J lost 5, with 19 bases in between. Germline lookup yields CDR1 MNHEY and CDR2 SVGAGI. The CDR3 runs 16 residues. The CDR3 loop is CASSYALGTIPHEQYF. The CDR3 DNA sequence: TGTGCCAGCAGTTACGCGTTGGGGACAATCCCCCACGAGCAGTACTTC.

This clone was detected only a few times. Written as DNA, the CDR3 is TGTGCCAGCAGCTTGGGGGGTTTAGCGGGATACAATGAGCAGTTCTTC. This sequence encodes CASSLGGLAGYNEQFF. This rearrangement joins TRBV5-4 to TRBJ2-1; 8 bases line up with TRBD2. Looked up from germline, CDR1 is SGHNT and CDR2 is YYREEE (reference sequence). The CDR3 sequence is 16 residues long. V lost 0 bases, J lost 4 bases, and 6 bases stayed unmatched.

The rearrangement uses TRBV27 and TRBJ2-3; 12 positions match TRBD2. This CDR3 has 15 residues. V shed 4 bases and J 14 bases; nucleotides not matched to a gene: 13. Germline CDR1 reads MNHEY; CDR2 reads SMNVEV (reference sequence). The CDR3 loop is CASSSLSLTSGRRYF. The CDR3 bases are TGTGCCAGCAGTTCCCTGTCCCTTACTAGCGGGAGGAGGTATTTT.

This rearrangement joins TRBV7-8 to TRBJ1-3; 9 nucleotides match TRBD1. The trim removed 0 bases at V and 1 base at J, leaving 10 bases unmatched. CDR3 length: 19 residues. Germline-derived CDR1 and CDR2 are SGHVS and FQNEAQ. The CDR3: CASSLAYGTGIQSGNTIYF. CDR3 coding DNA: TGTGCCAGCAGCTTAGCATACGGGACAGGGATCCAATCTGGAAACACCATATATTTT.

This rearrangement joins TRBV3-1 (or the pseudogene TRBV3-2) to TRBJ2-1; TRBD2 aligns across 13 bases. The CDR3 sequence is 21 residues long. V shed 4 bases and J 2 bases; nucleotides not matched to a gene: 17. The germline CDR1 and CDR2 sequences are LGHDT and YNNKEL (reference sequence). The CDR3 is CASSPQTSGRSKARAYNEQFF. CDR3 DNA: TGTGCCAGCAGCCCCCAGACTAGCGGGAGGTCCAAGGCCAGAGCCTACAATGAGCAGTTCTTC.

The CDR3 sequence is CASSPDLYNSPLHF. The CDR3 region has the DNA TGTGCCAGCAGCCCGGACCTGTACAATTCACCCCTCCACTTT. The rearrangement uses TRBV7-9 and TRBJ1-6; D is unclear. This CDR3 comprises 14 residues. In germline, CDR1 is SEHNR, CDR2 FQNEAQ (reference sequence). The germline V and J ends were trimmed by 5 bases and 7 bases, with 12 bases remaining between them. Looking up the rest from reference TRBV7-9 and TRBJ1-6 gives the full variable domain: DTGVSQNPRHKITKRGQNVTFRCDPISEHNRLYWYRQTLGQGPEFLTYFQNEAQLEKSRLLSDRFSAERPKGSFSTLEIQRTEQGDSAMYLCASSPDLYNSPLHFGNGTRLTVT.

The CDR3 nucleotides read TGTGCCAGCAGCCCCCTCGGTGATAGCAATCAGCCCCAGCATTTT. This translates into CASSPLGDSNQPQHF. The rearrangement joins TRBV16 to TRBJ1-5; the D is unclear. With 4 bases removed from V and 0 bases from J, the gap between germline ends came to 10 bases. CDR1 is KGHSY, CDR2 FQNENV, per germline. This CDR3 spans 15 amino acids. Full variable domain (outside the CDR3, taken from reference TRBV16 and TRBJ1-5): GEEVAQTPKHLVRGEGQKAKLYCAPIKGHSYVFWYQQVLKNEFKFLISFQNENVFDETGMPKERFSAKCLPNSPCSLEIQATKLEDSAVYFCASSPLGDSNQPQHFGDGTRLSIL.

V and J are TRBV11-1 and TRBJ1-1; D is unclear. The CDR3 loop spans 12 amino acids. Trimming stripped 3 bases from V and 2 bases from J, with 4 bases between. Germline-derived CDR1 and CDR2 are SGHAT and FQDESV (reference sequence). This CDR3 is CASSFRNTEAFF. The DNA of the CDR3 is TGTGCCAGCAGCTTCCGTAACACTGAAGCTTTCTTT.

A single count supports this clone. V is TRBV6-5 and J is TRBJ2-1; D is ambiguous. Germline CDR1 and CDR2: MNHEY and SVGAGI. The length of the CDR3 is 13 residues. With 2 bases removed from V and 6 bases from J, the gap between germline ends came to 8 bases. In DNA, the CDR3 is TGTGCCAGCAGTTACCCCTTCGGCAATGAGCAGTTCTTC. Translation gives CASSYPFGNEQFF.

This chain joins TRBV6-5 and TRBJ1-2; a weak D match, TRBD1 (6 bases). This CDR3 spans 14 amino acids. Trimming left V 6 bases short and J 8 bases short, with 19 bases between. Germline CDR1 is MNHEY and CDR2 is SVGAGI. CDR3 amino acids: CASRTGLWVKGYTF. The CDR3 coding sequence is TGTGCCAGCAGAACAGGGTTGTGGGTTAAAGGCTACACCTTC.

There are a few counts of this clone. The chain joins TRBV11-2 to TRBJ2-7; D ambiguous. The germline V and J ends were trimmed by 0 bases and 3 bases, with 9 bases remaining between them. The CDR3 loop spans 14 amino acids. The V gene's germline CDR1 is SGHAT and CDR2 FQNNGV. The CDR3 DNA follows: TGTGCCAGCAGCTTAGATTTACGGATCTACGAGCAGTACTTC. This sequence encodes CASSLDLRIYEQYF.